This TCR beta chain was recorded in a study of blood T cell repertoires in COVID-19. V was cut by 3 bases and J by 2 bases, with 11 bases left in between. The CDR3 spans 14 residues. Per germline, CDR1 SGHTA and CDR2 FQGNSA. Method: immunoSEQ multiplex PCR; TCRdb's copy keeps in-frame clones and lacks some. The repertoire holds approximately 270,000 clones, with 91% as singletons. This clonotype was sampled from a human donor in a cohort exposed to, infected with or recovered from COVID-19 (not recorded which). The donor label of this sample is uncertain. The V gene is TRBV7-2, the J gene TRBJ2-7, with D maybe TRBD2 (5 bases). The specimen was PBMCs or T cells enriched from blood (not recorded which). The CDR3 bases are TGTGCCAGCAGCTTGGCAGGACTGACCTACGAGCAGTACTTC. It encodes CASSLAGLTYEQYF.